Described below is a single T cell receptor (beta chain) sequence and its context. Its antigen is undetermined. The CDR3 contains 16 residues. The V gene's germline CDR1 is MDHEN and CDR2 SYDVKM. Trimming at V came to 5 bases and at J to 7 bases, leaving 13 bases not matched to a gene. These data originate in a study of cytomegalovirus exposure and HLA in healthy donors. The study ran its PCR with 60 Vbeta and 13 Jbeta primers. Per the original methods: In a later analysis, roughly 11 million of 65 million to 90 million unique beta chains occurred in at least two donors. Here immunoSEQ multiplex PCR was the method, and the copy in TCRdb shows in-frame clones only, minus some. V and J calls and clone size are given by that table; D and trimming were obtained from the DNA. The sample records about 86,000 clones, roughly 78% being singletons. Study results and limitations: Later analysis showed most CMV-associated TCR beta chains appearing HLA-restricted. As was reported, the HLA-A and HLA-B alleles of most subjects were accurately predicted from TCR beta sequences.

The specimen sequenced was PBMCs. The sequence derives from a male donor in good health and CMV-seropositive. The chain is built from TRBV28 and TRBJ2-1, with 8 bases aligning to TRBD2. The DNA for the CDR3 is TGTGCCAGCAGTCCCCGGGGCAGCGGGAGATCAAATGAGCAGTTCTTC. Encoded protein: CASSPRGSGRSNEQFF.